The entry below describes one TCR beta chain. Its antigen is not identified. The data belong to a study of cytomegalovirus exposure and HLA in healthy donors. Notes on the study in general: Testing in vitro showed a few CMV-associated chains specific for CMV antigens. According to a subsequent analysis, TCR clusters identified in the first cohort showed a tendency to co-occur across the 110 or so validation repertoires.

Germline CDR1 and CDR2: MNHEY and SVGAGI. The CDR3 spans 14 residues. V shed 6 bases and J 2 bases; nucleotides not matched to a gene: 4. The data were produced by immunoSEQ multiplex PCR, yet TCRdb's version contains in-frame clones alone and is incomplete. The sample contains 130,000 to 150,000 clones, approximately 92% of which appear only once. The receptor comes from a woman between 18 and 29 years old in good health and CMV-seropositive. The V call is TRBV6-5, the J call TRBJ2-5; 9 bases line up with TRBD1. Sample: PBMCs. CDR3 nucleotide sequence: TGTGCCAGCAGCCGAGGGACAGGGCAAGAGACCCAGTACTTC. This sequence encodes CASSRGTGQETQYF.